The 14 T cell receptor beta chains below were found in one sample sequenced in a study of cytomegalovirus exposure and HLA in healthy donors. This PCR relied on a set of 60 Vbeta primers and 13 Jbeta primers. Clones were sequenced by immunoSEQ multiplex PCR, and TCRdb holds only the in-frame ones, with some missing. In total, the table holds roughly 77,000 clones. The sample taken for sequencing was PBMCs. Receptors were obtained from a female donor in good health and CMV-seropositive.

The V gene is TRBV6-1, the J gene TRBJ1-5; D gene uncertain. With 7 bases removed from V and 7 bases from J, the gap between germline ends came to 17 bases. This CDR3 contains 14 residues. Germline CDR1 is MNHNS and CDR2 is SASEGT. The DNA for the CDR3 is TGTGCCAGCACCGATCGGGGATATCGACAGCCCCAGCATTTT. It encodes CASTDRGYRQPQHF.

This chain joins TRBV19 and TRBJ1-1, with D possibly being TRBD1 (5 bases). Trimming took 4 bases from V and 1 from J, leaving 10 bases between them. The CDR3 runs 14 residues. The germline CDR1 and CDR2 sequences are LNHDA and SQIVND (reference sequence). CDR3 region: CASSTQEWNTEAFF. CDR3 nucleotide sequence: TGTGCCAGTAGTACACAGGAATGGAACACTGAAGCTTTCTTT. Filled out from reference TRBV19 and TRBJ1-1, the complete variable domain reads DGGITQSPKYLFRKEGQNVTLSCEQNLNHDAMYWYRQDPGQGLRLIYYSQIVNDFQKGDIAEGYSVSREKKESFPLTVTSAQKNPTAFYLCASSTQEWNTEAFFGQGTRLTVV.

The chain has TRBV19 and TRBJ1-5; unclear D gene. Germline lookup yields CDR1 LNHDA and CDR2 SQIVND (reference sequence). This CDR3 contains 14 residues. The germline V and J ends were trimmed by 3 bases and 3 bases, with 9 bases remaining between them. CDR3 coding DNA: TGTGCCAGTAGTATTTGGCAGGCCAATCAGCCCCAGCATTTT. The encoded protein is CASSIWQANQPQHF.

V gene TRBV18 combines with J gene TRBJ2-5, with D possibly being TRBD1 (6 bases). This CDR3 has 14 amino acids. V was cut by 5 bases and J by 5 bases, with 15 bases left in between. Per germline, CDR1 KGHSH and CDR2 LQKENI. CDR3 DNA sequence: TGTGCCAGCTCAGAGCAGGGGTTCCTGGAGACCCAGTACTTC. Translation gives CASSEQGFLETQYF.

The chain carries TRBV10-1 and TRBJ1-5, with TRBD1 matching over 12 bases. Trimming at V came to 6 bases and at J to 0 bases, leaving 15 bases not matched to a gene. Germline V gives CDR1 WNHNN, CDR2 SYGVQD (reference sequence). This CDR3 has 20 residues. The CDR3: CASSAKDLGQGADSNQPQHF. DNA for the CDR3: TGCGCCAGCAGCGCGAAGGATTTGGGACAGGGGGCCGATAGCAATCAGCCCCAGCATTTT.

The J gene is TRBJ1-2, the V gene TRBV18; the D gene is possibly TRBD1 (6 bases). Germline loops: CDR1 KGHSH, CDR2 LQKENI. CDR3 length equals 12 residues. V lost 6 bases and J lost 7, with 12 bases in between. CDR3 residues: CASSPGERGYTF. In DNA, the CDR3 is TGTGCCAGCTCGCCAGGGGAGCGTGGCTACACCTTC.

The rearrangement joins TRBV7-2 to TRBJ2-7; unclear D gene. The CDR3 extends over 16 amino acids. V shed 4 bases and J shed 7 bases, with 23 bases lying between them. The germline CDR1 and CDR2 sequences are SGHTA and FQGNSA. The CDR3 loop is CASSSPLGLASWEQYF. CDR3 coding DNA: TGTGCCAGCAGCTCCCCCCTGGGCCTTGCCTCCTGGGAGCAGTACTTC. The complete variable domain, with remaining parts taken from reference TRBV7-2 and TRBJ2-7, reads GAGVSQSPSNKVTEKGKDVELRCDPISGHTALYWYRQSLGQGLEFLIYFQGNSAPDKSGLPSDRFSAERTGGSVSTLTIQRTQQEDSAVYLCASSSPLGLASWEQYFGPGTRLTVT.

This rearrangement joins TRBV19 to TRBJ2-7; D may be TRBD1 (6 bases). The germline V gene has CDR1 LNHDA and CDR2 SQIVND (reference sequence). The CDR3 has 14 residues. V lost 1 base and J 4 bases, leaving 11 bases between the germline ends. The CDR3 reads CASSIARGTYEQYF. CDR3 nucleotides: TGTGCCAGTAGTATAGCCAGGGGAACATACGAGCAGTACTTC.

The V gene is TRBV11-3, the J gene TRBJ2-7; 7 positions match TRBD1. The germline V gene encodes CDR1 SGHNT and CDR2 YENEEA. The CDR3 sequence is 13 residues long. V dropped 5 bases and J dropped 2; count of bases not matched to a gene: 3. The CDR3 sequence: CASSKGQPYEQYF. In DNA form, the CDR3 reads TGTGCCAGCAGCAAGGGACAGCCCTACGAGCAGTACTTC.

The rearrangement links TRBV19 to TRBJ2-7, with a weak D call TRBD1 (5 bases). V lost 5 bases and J 6 bases, leaving 20 bases between the germline ends. CDR1 is LNHDA, CDR2 SQIVND, per germline (reference sequence). The CDR3 runs 15 residues. CDR3 loop: CASSPRSGNNPEQYF. DNA of the CDR3: TGTGCCAGTAGTCCCCGGTCAGGGAACAACCCCGAGCAGTACTTC.

The chain carries TRBV27 and TRBJ2-7; 8 nucleotides match TRBD1. This CDR3 is 14 amino acids long. Unmatched junction bases numbered 1, after V lost 1 base and J lost 2 bases. Germline CDR1 and CDR2: MNHEY and SMNVEV (reference sequence). CDR3 in amino acids: CASSLWTGPYEQYF. CDR3 in DNA: TGTGCCAGCAGTTTATGGACAGGGCCCTACGAGCAGTACTTC.

This chain uses TRBV27 with TRBJ2-7; D is perhaps TRBD2 (6 bases). The CDR3 consists of 12 residues. Germline V gene sequence: CDR1 MNHEY, CDR2 SMNVEV (reference sequence). Trimming left V 8 bases short and J 7 bases short, with 15 bases between. The CDR3 here is CASGYGGTEQYF. CDR3 DNA: TGTGCCAGCGGATACGGCGGGACTGAGCAGTACTTC.

The J gene is TRBJ1-4, the V gene TRBV28; 8 positions agree with TRBD1. V was pared by 8 bases and J by 3 bases, with 8 bases of the junction left unmatched. CDR3 length: 15 amino acids. CDR1 MDHEN and CDR2 SYDVKM come from the germline V gene. The CDR3 spells CASGATGAPNEKLFF. CDR3 nucleotide sequence: TGTGCCAGCGGGGCGACAGGGGCCCCTAATGAAAAACTGTTTTTT.

This rearrangement joins TRBV11-3 to TRBJ2-5, with 9 bases that match TRBD2. J gave up 5 bases and V 8 bases, and 9 bases lay outside the gene matches. Per germline, CDR1 SGHNT and CDR2 YENEEA. CDR3 length: 14 residues. DNA of the CDR3: TGTGCCAGCGGGAGGCGGGGGGGCGGGGAGACCCAGTACTTC. This gives the protein CASGRRGGGETQYF.